The rows below give T cell receptor beta chains drawn from one sample of a study of cytomegalovirus exposure and HLA in healthy donors. Only in-frame clones appear in the TCRdb table, and some are missing; sequencing was by immunoSEQ multiplex PCR. The listing contains some 110,000 clones. Sequencing was carried out using PBMCs. These TCRs come from a man under 40 in good health and CMV-seronegative. Each CDR3 is given with its conserved first and last residue. Fields, in order: D gene, J gene, V gene, CDR3 protein, CDR3 DNA. A D gene is named only where the DNA matches it firmly.

d_call: NA; j_call: TRBJ2-7; v_call: TRBV5-6; cdr3_aa: CATRLRNSYEQYF; cdr3_nt: TGTGCCACCCGACTGAGAAACTCCTACGAGCAGTACTTC
d_call: TRBD1; j_call: TRBJ1-1; v_call: TRBV9; cdr3_aa: CASSSIGGLNTEAFF; cdr3_nt: TGTGCCAGCAGCTCCATAGGGGGCCTAAACACTGAAGCTTTCTTT
d_call: TRBD1; j_call: TRBJ2-5; v_call: TRBV7-3; cdr3_aa: CASSSTGTGKETQYF; cdr3_nt: TGTGCCAGCAGCAGCACCGGGACAGGGAAAGAGACCCAGTACTTC
d_call: TRBD1; j_call: TRBJ2-5; v_call: TRBV7-9; cdr3_aa: CASRTNLGQGLPETQYF; cdr3_nt: TGTGCCAGCAGGACGAATCTCGGACAGGGGCTCCCAGAGACCCAGTACTTC
d_call: TRBD1; j_call: TRBJ2-1; v_call: TRBV28; cdr3_aa: CASSQGQLRRGAYNEQFF; cdr3_nt: TGTGCCAGCAGTCAGGGACAGTTGAGGCGAGGGGCCTACAATGAGCAGTTCTTC
d_call: TRBD2; j_call: TRBJ2-5; v_call: TRBV7-9; cdr3_aa: CASSLGGTSGPETQYF; cdr3_nt: TGTGCCAGCAGCTTAGGAGGGACTAGCGGTCCGGAGACCCAGTACTTC
d_call: TRBD1; j_call: TRBJ2-5; v_call: TRBV28; cdr3_aa: CASSWGQGKETQYF; cdr3_nt: TGTGCCAGCAGTTGGGGACAGGGGAAAGAGACCCAGTACTTC
d_call: TRBD2; j_call: TRBJ2-7; v_call: TRBV6-5; cdr3_aa: CASSSVTGGSSYEQYF; cdr3_nt: TGTGCCAGCAGTTCCGTAACTGGCGGGAGTTCCTACGAGCAGTACTTC
d_call: NA; j_call: TRBJ2-7; v_call: TRBV2; cdr3_aa: CAIKRDISYEQYF; cdr3_nt: TGTGCCATCAAGAGGGACATCTCCTACGAGCAGTACTTC
d_call: NA; j_call: TRBJ2-3; v_call: TRBV28; cdr3_aa: CASRAPHADTQYF; cdr3_nt: TGTGCCAGCAGGGCTCCACACGCAGATACGCAGTATTTT
d_call: NA; j_call: TRBJ1-6; v_call: TRBV30; cdr3_aa: CAWSGAGDHSPLHF; cdr3_nt: TGTGCCTGGAGCGGAGCAGGGGATCATTCACCCCTCCACTTT
d_call: NA; j_call: TRBJ2-5; v_call: TRBV11-1; cdr3_aa: CASSFWTVVGETQYF; cdr3_nt: TGTGCCAGCAGCTTTTGGACAGTCGTAGGGGAGACCCAGTACTTC
d_call: NA; j_call: TRBJ2-7; v_call: TRBV9; cdr3_aa: CASSVGGGVDYEQYF; cdr3_nt: TGTGCCAGCAGCGTAGGCGGAGGGGTGGACTACGAGCAGTACTTC
d_call: NA; j_call: TRBJ2-1; v_call: TRBV7-9; cdr3_aa: CASSHPRAGTYYNEQFF; cdr3_nt: TGTGCCAGCAGCCATCCTAGGGCCGGGACTTATTACAATGAGCAGTTCTTC
d_call: TRBD1; j_call: TRBJ2-6; v_call: TRBV4-3; cdr3_aa: CASSQETGSGANVLTF; cdr3_nt: TGCGCCAGCAGCCAAGAGACAGGGTCTGGGGCCAACGTCCTGACTTTC
d_call: NA; j_call: TRBJ1-4; v_call: TRBV7-9; cdr3_aa: CASSLVSGATNEKLFF; cdr3_nt: TGTGCCAGCAGCTTAGTTAGCGGCGCAACTAATGAAAAACTGTTTTTT
d_call: NA; j_call: TRBJ1-1; v_call: TRBV5-5; cdr3_aa: CASSLVGEEGTEAFF; cdr3_nt: TGTGCCAGCAGCTTGGTGGGAGAGGAGGGCACTGAAGCTTTCTTT
d_call: TRBD1; j_call: TRBJ1-2; v_call: TRBV19; cdr3_aa: CASTQNRRTGGGNYGYTF; cdr3_nt: TGTGCCAGTACCCAGAATCGACGTACAGGGGGCGGAAACTATGGCTACACCTTC
d_call: NA; j_call: TRBJ1-1; v_call: TRBV28; cdr3_aa: CASSFHRTNTEAFF; cdr3_nt: TGTGCCAGCAGTTTCCACAGGACAAACACTGAAGCTTTCTTT
d_call: NA; j_call: TRBJ2-7; v_call: TRBV18; cdr3_aa: CASSLRTLGTMDEQYF; cdr3_nt: TGTGCCAGCTCACTCAGGACACTGGGCACTATGGACGAGCAGTACTTC
d_call: TRBD2; j_call: TRBJ2-1; v_call: TRBV4-3; cdr3_aa: CASSQGLAGLTGNEQFF; cdr3_nt: TGCGCCAGCAGCCAGGGACTAGCGGGATTGACGGGCAATGAGCAGTTCTTC
d_call: TRBD2; j_call: TRBJ2-2; v_call: TRBV18; cdr3_aa: CASSPTSGSNTGELFF; cdr3_nt: TGTGCCAGCTCACCTACTAGCGGGTCGAACACCGGGGAGCTGTTTTTT
d_call: NA; j_call: TRBJ2-7; v_call: TRBV5-6; cdr3_aa: CASSLSGNLPYEQYF; cdr3_nt: TGTGCCAGCAGCCTTTCGGGAAATCTCCCCTACGAGCAGTACTTC
d_call: NA; j_call: TRBJ1-2; v_call: TRBV11-1; cdr3_aa: CASSARGYGYTF; cdr3_nt: TGTGCCAGCAGCGCTAGAGGTTATGGCTACACCTTC
d_call: NA; j_call: TRBJ2-1; v_call: TRBV13; cdr3_aa: CASSSPGRNEQFF; cdr3_nt: TGTGCCAGCAGCTCCCCGGGTCGGAATGAGCAGTTCTTC
d_call: NA; j_call: TRBJ1-2; v_call: TRBV4-2; cdr3_aa: CASSQDQAGQNYGYTF; cdr3_nt: TGTGCCAGCAGCCAAGATCAGGCGGGGCAGAACTATGGCTACACCTTC
d_call: NA; j_call: TRBJ1-1; v_call: TRBV2; cdr3_aa: CASSELGVGSEAFF; cdr3_nt: TGTGCCAGCAGCGAGTTAGGGGTAGGAAGTGAAGCTTTCTTT
d_call: NA; j_call: TRBJ2-2; v_call: TRBV18; cdr3_aa: CASSEDTGELFF; cdr3_nt: TGTGCCAGCTCTGAGGACACCGGGGAGCTGTTTTTT
d_call: NA; j_call: TRBJ2-3; v_call: TRBV7-2; cdr3_aa: CASSPGPGGDTQYF; cdr3_nt: TGTGCCAGCAGCCCTGGACCCGGAGGGGATACGCAGTATTTT
d_call: TRBD2; j_call: TRBJ2-2; v_call: TRBV11-2; cdr3_aa: CASSSSGRTQGELFF; cdr3_nt: TGTGCCAGCAGCTCTAGCGGGAGGACTCAAGGGGAGCTGTTTTTT
d_call: TRBD2; j_call: TRBJ2-3; v_call: TRBV28; cdr3_aa: CASSFSSGSSDTQYF; cdr3_nt: TGTGCCAGCAGTTTTTCTAGCGGGAGCTCAGATACGCAGTATTTT
d_call: TRBD2; j_call: TRBJ2-7; v_call: TRBV19; cdr3_aa: CASSARLAGGPKPVSYEQYF; cdr3_nt: TGTGCCAGTAGTGCCAGACTAGCGGGAGGGCCGAAACCCGTCTCCTACGAGCAGTACTTC
d_call: TRBD1; j_call: TRBJ1-1; v_call: TRBV5-4; cdr3_aa: CASSPGGQERAFF; cdr3_nt: TGTGCCAGCAGCCCGGGGGGACAGGAGCGGGCTTTCTTT
d_call: TRBD1; j_call: TRBJ2-1; v_call: TRBV30; cdr3_aa: CAWSHGTGVNEQFF; cdr3_nt: TGTGCCTGGAGTCACGGGACAGGGGTGAATGAGCAGTTCTTC
d_call: TRBD1; j_call: TRBJ2-1; v_call: TRBV19; cdr3_aa: CASSSRTGGYNEQFF; cdr3_nt: TGTGCCAGTAGTTCTCGGACAGGGGGCTACAATGAGCAGTTCTTC
d_call: NA; j_call: TRBJ2-7; v_call: TRBV6-5; cdr3_aa: CASSSTAGEQYF; cdr3_nt: TGTGCCAGCAGTTCGACAGCTGGGGAGCAGTACTTC
d_call: NA; j_call: TRBJ1-2; v_call: TRBV19; cdr3_aa: CASSIAHGGNYGYTF; cdr3_nt: TGTGCCAGTAGTATCGCTCATGGCGGCAACTATGGCTACACCTTC
d_call: TRBD1; j_call: TRBJ1-5; v_call: TRBV28; cdr3_aa: CASIGLLDRAISDQPQHF; cdr3_nt: TGTGCCAGCATCGGCCTTTTGGACAGGGCCATTTCCGATCAGCCCCAGCATTTT
d_call: NA; j_call: TRBJ2-3; v_call: TRBV28; cdr3_aa: CASSSWGGSSTDTQYF; cdr3_nt: TGTGCCAGCTCGAGTTGGGGGGGCTCTAGCACAGATACGCAGTATTTT
d_call: NA; j_call: TRBJ2-3; v_call: TRBV28; cdr3_aa: CASNSDFRTDTQYF; cdr3_nt: TGTGCCAGCAATTCGGACTTCCGGACAGATACGCAGTATTTT
d_call: TRBD1; j_call: TRBJ1-5; v_call: TRBV7-2; cdr3_aa: CASSLAIAAGGNQPQHF; cdr3_nt: TGTGCCAGCAGCTTAGCGATTGCGGCAGGGGGGAATCAGCCCCAGCATTTT
d_call: TRBD1; j_call: TRBJ2-7; v_call: TRBV4-2; cdr3_aa: CASSQESGRTGEPLKQYF; cdr3_nt: TGTGCCAGCAGCCAAGAGTCGGGTCGGACAGGGGAACCCTTGAAGCAGTACTTC
d_call: TRBD1; j_call: TRBJ2-5; v_call: TRBV2; cdr3_aa: CASTDRTQGETQYF; cdr3_nt: TGTGCCAGCACCGACCGGACACAGGGGGAGACCCAGTACTTC
d_call: TRBD2; j_call: TRBJ2-3; v_call: TRBV30; cdr3_aa: CAWSAPLPAGVLGGTDTQYF; cdr3_nt: TGTGCCTGGAGTGCACCACTGCCAGCGGGAGTTTTAGGGGGCACAGATACGCAGTATTTT